One and the same sample provided the 29 T cell receptor beta chains below, sequenced in a study of blood T cell repertoires in COVID-19. Here immunoSEQ multiplex PCR was the method, and the copy in TCRdb shows in-frame clones only, minus some. The data hold fewer than 300,000 clones, with just over 90% observed a single time. Source material: peripheral blood. The receptors were sampled from a young woman with COVID-19, enrolled during active disease.

Written as DNA, the CDR3 is TGTGCCAGCAGCTTAGCGATGGGCCTGACAGGGGATGGCTACACCTTC. Its protein product is CASSLAMGLTGDGYTF. V usage is TRBV7-9 and J usage is TRBJ1-2; TRBD1 agrees at 8 bases. The ends lost 0 bases at V and 6 bases at J; junction bases unmatched: 9. CDR3 length equals 16 residues. The germline V gene encodes CDR1 SEHNR and CDR2 FQNEAQ (reference sequence).

On this clone itself: Other nucleotide sequences from this sample produce the same CDR3. CDR3 nucleotides: TGTGCCAGCAGCCAGACAGGGACTGGAAACACCATATATTTT. This gives the protein CASSQTGTGNTIYF. This rearrangement joins TRBV3-1 (or the pseudogene TRBV3-2) to TRBJ1-3; 7 positions agree with TRBD1. The CDR3 runs 14 residues. Trimming cost V 3 bases and J 2 bases; bases outside gene matches: 1. Germline loops: CDR1 LGHDT, CDR2 YNNKEL (reference sequence).

This chain links TRBV20-1 with TRBJ2-7; 10 positions match TRBD1. V shed 3 bases and J 5 bases; nucleotides not matched to a gene: 13. The CDR3 covers 16 residues. Germline assignment: CDR1 DFQATT and CDR2 SNEGSKA (reference sequence). The CDR3 spells CSASLIRGQGFDEQYF. The CDR3 coding sequence is TGCAGTGCTAGTTTAATTAGGGGACAGGGGTTTGACGAGCAGTACTTC.

The rearrangement joins TRBV7-3 to TRBJ2-3, with TRBD2 matching 9 bases. This CDR3 has 15 amino acids. Germline assignment: CDR1 SGHTA and CDR2 FQGTGA. The junction had 3 bases not matched to a gene; V was cut back by 0 bases and J by 5 bases. CDR3 loop: CASSLTSGSLDTQYF. For the CDR3, the DNA is TGTGCCAGCAGCTTAACTAGCGGGAGTTTAGATACGCAGTATTTT. The full variable domain, in which reference TRBV7-3 and TRBJ2-3 provide the parts outside the CDR3, is GAGVSQTPSNKVTEKGKYVELRCDPISGHTALYWYRQSLGQGPEFLIYFQGTGAADDSGLPNDRFFAVRPEGSVSTLKIQRTERGDSAVYLCASSLTSGSLDTQYFGPGTRLTVL.

The chain is built from TRBV2 and TRBJ1-2; D is perhaps TRBD1 (6 bases). V dropped 6 bases and J dropped 0 bases, with 11 bases sitting between them. The CDR3 sequence is 14 residues long. From germline, CDR1 is SNHLY and CDR2 FYNNEI. The DNA for the CDR3 is TGTGCCAGCAGGGGTGGACAGCCTAACTATGGCTACACCTTC. As protein: CASRGGQPNYGYTF.

This chain links TRBV6-5 with TRBJ2-1; D may be TRBD2 (5 bases). The CDR3 runs 14 residues. Trimming removed 3 bases from V and 7 bases from J, with 13 bases in between. The germline CDR1 and CDR2 sequences are MNHEY and SVGAGI. The CDR3 DNA sequence: TGTGCCAGCAGTTATGGATACGGGGTTAATGAGCAGTTCTTC. This sequence encodes CASSYGYGVNEQFF.

V is TRBV6-5 and J is TRBJ2-7; possible D gene TRBD2, 7 bases. V was shortened by 10 bases and J by 6 bases, with 19 bases between the two germline ends. Germline CDR1 reads MNHEY; CDR2 reads SVGAGI. The CDR3 length is 13 residues. The CDR3 DNA reads TGTGCCACCCGAGGGGGGGGTCGGATCGAGCAGTACTTC. Its translation is CATRGGGRIEQYF.

In the case of this clone: Other nucleotide sequences from this sample produce the same CDR3. Written as DNA, the CDR3 is TGCGCCAGCAGCTTGGGAGCCGCGAACACCGGGGAGCTGTTTTTT. Its protein is CASSLGAANTGELFF. This chain uses TRBV5-1 with TRBJ2-2; the D is unclear. The CDR3 is 15 amino acids. Germline values: CDR1 SGHRS, CDR2 YFSETQ. V was pared by 0 bases and J by 0 bases, with 6 bases between.

The chain combines TRBV19 with TRBJ2-1; D ambiguous. Germline V CDR1 and CDR2: LNHDA, SQIVND (reference sequence). The CDR3 runs to 16 residues. Trimming cost V 5 bases and J 0 bases, with 14 bases left between them. CDR3 DNA: TGTGCCAGTAGTTCACCTTCTAGTTACTCCTACAATGAGCAGTTCTTC. It codes for CASSSPSSYSYNEQFF.

The chain is built from TRBV28 and TRBJ1-5; D remains unclear. This CDR3 has 15 amino acids. The germline gives CDR1 MDHEN, CDR2 SYDVKM. The V gene lost 5 bases and the J gene lost 0 bases, with 11 bases spanning the gap. CDR3 amino acids: CASSPHGFSNQPQHF. The CDR3 nucleotides are TGTGCCAGCAGTCCGCACGGTTTTAGCAATCAGCCCCAGCATTTT.

The chain recombines TRBV7-6 with TRBJ1-2, with no clear D. Germline V CDR1 and CDR2: SGHVS, FNYEAQ. This CDR3 has 15 amino acids. With 1 base removed from V and 4 bases from J, the gap between germline ends came to 13 bases. As DNA, the CDR3 is TGTGCCAGCAGCTTAGAATCAGTTTCCCGCTATGGCTACACCTTC. This translates into CASSLESVSRYGYTF.

The chain combines TRBV5-6 with TRBJ1-4; no definite D call. This CDR3 spans 14 amino acids. Germline-derived CDR1 and CDR2 are SGHDT and YYEEEE. The V and J ends lost 1 base and 2 bases respectively, with 6 bases between them. This CDR3 is CASSLWRTNEKLFF. CDR3 sequence (DNA): TGTGCCAGCAGCTTGTGGAGGACTAATGAAAAACTGTTTTTT.

The CDR3 is CASTKLRGQGNSPLHF. CDR3 DNA sequence: TGTGCCAGCACCAAACTTCGCGGACAGGGGAATTCACCCCTCCACTTT. The rearrangement links TRBV5-8 to TRBJ1-6, with TRBD1 identical over 9 bases. The CDR3 sequence is 16 residues long. J gave up 7 bases and V 6 bases, and 11 bases lay outside the gene matches. Germline-derived CDR1 and CDR2 are SGHTS and YDEGEE.

This rearrangement joins TRBV19 to TRBJ2-2, with 13 bases that match TRBD2. Trimming took 5 bases from V and 1 from J; bases not matched to a gene: 4. This CDR3 region has 17 residues. Germline V gene sequence: CDR1 LNHDA, CDR2 SQIVND (reference sequence). The CDR3 DNA reads TGTGCCAGTAGTTCTCGGACTAGCGGGGGGAACACCGGGGAGCTGTTTTTT. Amino acids: CASSSRTSGGNTGELFF. Complete variable domain (other parts from reference TRBV19 and TRBJ2-2): DGGITQSPKYLFRKEGQNVTLSCEQNLNHDAMYWYRQDPGQGLRLIYYSQIVNDFQKGDIAEGYSVSREKKESFPLTVTSAQKNPTAFYLCASSSRTSGGNTGELFFGEGSRLTVL.

The CDR3 nucleotides read TGTGCCAGCAGTTACCCGGGACTAGCGGGAGTCAATGAGCAGTTCTTC. This encodes CASSYPGLAGVNEQFF. The chain recombines TRBV6-2 or TRBV6-3 with TRBJ2-1; 14 nucleotides agree with TRBD2. The ends lost 2 bases at V and 6 bases at J; junction bases unmatched: 3. This CDR3 has 16 amino acids. Germline V CDR1 and CDR2: MNHEY, SVGEGT.

The gene calls are TRBV3-1 (or the pseudogene TRBV3-2) and TRBJ2-1, with TRBD2 matching over 7 bases. Unmatched junction bases numbered 15, after V lost 0 bases and J lost 7 bases. The CDR3 totals 18 residues. The germline V gene has CDR1 LGHDT and CDR2 YNNKEL (reference sequence). CDR3 nucleotide sequence: TGTGCCAGCAGCCAAGATCTCCGTCGCAGCGGGATAGAAAATGAGCAGTTCTTC. This codes for CASSQDLRRSGIENEQFF.

This clone has only one observation. The V call is TRBV2, the J call TRBJ1-5, with TRBD1 matching over 10 bases. Germline-derived CDR1 and CDR2 are SNHLY and FYNNEI. The ends lost 1 base at V and 6 bases at J; junction bases unmatched: 15. The CDR3 is 19 amino acids. CDR3 residues: CASSEVWDRGIRRGQPQHF. CDR3 nucleotide sequence: TGTGCCAGCAGTGAAGTGTGGGACAGGGGCATCCGACGGGGTCAGCCCCAGCATTTT.

The J gene is TRBJ1-5, the V gene TRBV19; 7 bases are a match to TRBD1. Trimming at V came to 5 bases and at J to 7 bases, leaving 11 bases not matched to a gene. This CDR3 is built from 15 residues. Per the germline V gene, CDR1 is LNHDA and CDR2 is SQIVND (reference sequence). This CDR3 is CASSPSPGQSQPQHF. The CDR3, as DNA: TGTGCCAGTAGTCCCTCCCCGGGACAGAGCCAGCCCCAGCATTTT. Full variable domain (outside the CDR3, taken from reference TRBV19 and TRBJ1-5): DGGITQSPKYLFRKEGQNVTLSCEQNLNHDAMYWYRQDPGQGLRLIYYSQIVNDFQKGDIAEGYSVSREKKESFPLTVTSAQKNPTAFYLCASSPSPGQSQPQHFGDGTRLSIL.

The J gene is TRBJ2-1, the V gene TRBV9, with 8 nucleotides matching TRBD2. Germline CDR1 and CDR2: SGDLS and YYNGEE. The CDR3 totals 16 residues. The junction had 11 bases not matched to a gene; V was cut back by 3 bases and J by 6 bases. CDR3 amino acids: CASSATSTGTSNEQFF. The DNA of the CDR3 is TGTGCCAGCAGCGCTACCAGCACCGGGACTAGCAATGAGCAGTTCTTC.

This clone was seen only once. The J gene is TRBJ1-1, the V gene TRBV9; tentative D call: TRBD1 (5 bases). Germline-derived CDR1 and CDR2 are SGDLS and YYNGEE. The CDR3 extends over 15 amino acids. Trimming took off 0 bases at V and 3 bases at J, with 12 bases between the two ends. Written as DNA, the CDR3 is TGTGCCAGCAGCGTAGAGGCTCGGGGGGACACTGAAGCTTTCTTT. It encodes CASSVEARGDTEAFF.

The chain couples TRBV6-5 to TRBJ1-1; tentatively, D is TRBD1 (6 bases). V lost 5 bases, J lost 7 bases, and 11 bases lay in between. The CDR3 totals 12 residues. Germline CDR1 is MNHEY and CDR2 is SVGAGI. CDR3 nucleotide sequence: TGTGCCAGCAGTCCCTTGACAGGTGAAGCTTTCTTT. It yields the protein CASSPLTGEAFF.

This chain links TRBV27 with TRBJ2-1; possible D gene TRBD1, 6 bases. V lost 1 base and J 0 bases, leaving 10 bases between the germline ends. This CDR3 spans 16 amino acids. The germline gives CDR1 MNHEY, CDR2 SMNVEV (reference sequence). DNA of the CDR3: TGTGCCAGCAGTTTATTAGGGGGAAGCTCCTACAATGAGCAGTTCTTC. This encodes CASSLLGGSSYNEQFF.

CDR3: CSSGGGGEQYF. The CDR3 coding sequence is TGCTCCTCAGGGGGCGGGGGCGAGCAGTACTTC. The chain combines TRBV29-1 with TRBJ2-7; D may be TRBD1 (8 bases). There are 11 residues in the CDR3. Germline-derived CDR1 and CDR2 are SQVTM and ANQGSEA.

The V call is TRBV24-1, the J call TRBJ1-4; D is unclear. Germline assignment: CDR1 KGHDR and CDR2 SFDVKD. The CDR3 sequence is 12 residues long. V lost 4 bases, J lost 11 bases, and 10 bases lay in between. The CDR3 nucleotides read TGTGCCACCAGTGACGCCTCGGGTAAACTGTTTTTT. This gives the protein CATSDASGKLFF.

This clone was observed a single time. The chain has TRBV5-1 and TRBJ2-5, with 10 bases fitting TRBD2. The CDR3 contains 15 residues. Per the germline V gene, CDR1 is SGHRS and CDR2 is YFSETQ. Unmatched junction bases numbered 7, after V lost 6 bases and J lost 2 bases. The chain's CDR3 is CASTERTSGQETQYF. The CDR3 DNA reads TGCGCCAGCACCGAACGGACTAGCGGACAAGAGACCCAGTACTTC.

J is TRBJ2-7 and V is TRBV7-9, with 12 bases that match TRBD2. Germline assignment: CDR1 SEHNR and CDR2 FQNEAQ (reference sequence). Trimming took 5 bases from V and 0 from J; bases not matched to a gene: 8. The CDR3 runs 17 residues. CDR3 sequence (DNA): TGTGCCAGCAGCCCAGGACTAGCGGGGTGGAGCTCCTACGAGCAGTACTTC. Residues: CASSPGLAGWSSYEQYF.

The rearrangement joins TRBV11-2 to TRBJ2-1; 10 nucleotides match TRBD2. The V gene's germline CDR1 is SGHAT and CDR2 FQNNGV. The CDR3 length is 16 residues. V trimming: 1 base; J trimming: 6 bases; junction bases outside the gene matches: 6. The CDR3 nucleotides are TGTGCCAGCAGCTTAGTCGCTAGCGGGAGTAGCAATGAGCAGTTCTTC. It encodes CASSLVASGSSNEQFF.

The chain links TRBV10-2 to TRBJ2-7, with a tentative D call TRBD2 (5 bases). CDR3 size: 14 residues. Trimming removed 8 bases at V and 3 bases at J, with 17 bases between. The germline V gene has CDR1 WSHSY and CDR2 SAAADI. The CDR3 nucleotides are TGCGCCAGCCGAGACCTAGGACTGGGCTACGAGCAGTACTTC. It codes for CASRDLGLGYEQYF.

The chain recombines TRBV25-1 with TRBJ2-7; 9 bases fit TRBD2. This CDR3 contains 15 residues. Germline V gene lookup returns CDR1 MGHDK and CDR2 SYGVNS. V shed 7 bases, J shed 2 bases, and the junction held 9 bases outside the gene matches. CDR3 nucleotides: TGTGCCAGCACCCCAAGCGGGGGGCCCACCTACGAGCAGTACTTC. It yields the protein CASTPSGGPTYEQYF.